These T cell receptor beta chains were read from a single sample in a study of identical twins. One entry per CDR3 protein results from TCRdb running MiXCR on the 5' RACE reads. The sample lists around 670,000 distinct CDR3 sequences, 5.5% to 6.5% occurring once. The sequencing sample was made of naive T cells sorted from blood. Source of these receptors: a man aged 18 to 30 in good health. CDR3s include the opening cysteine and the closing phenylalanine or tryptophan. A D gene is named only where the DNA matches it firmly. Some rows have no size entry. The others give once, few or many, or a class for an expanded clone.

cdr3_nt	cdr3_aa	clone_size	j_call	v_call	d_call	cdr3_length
TGCGCCAGCAGCCCGACTAGCGTGGGGAGCTCCTACAATGAGCAGTTCTTC	CASSPTSVGSSYNEQFF	many	TRBJ2-1	TRBV5-1	TRBD2	17
TGTGCCAGCAGCCTAGCGGGAGGTCTCTCCTACGAGCAGTACTTC	CASSLAGGLSYEQYF	many	TRBJ2-7	TRBV6-1	TRBD2	15
TGTGCCTGGACCAATGGCGGGAGACGTGAGCAGTTCTTC	CAWTNGGRREQFF	few	TRBJ2-1	TRBV30	TRBD2	13
TGTGCCAGCAGCTTAGGTTGGACAGGGGTTGGCAATCAGCCCCAGCATTTT	CASSLGWTGVGNQPQHF	many	TRBJ1-5	TRBV7-2	TRBD1	17
TGTGCCAGCAGTATGGGGGACAGCCAAGAGACCCAGTACTTC	CASSMGDSQETQYF	few	TRBJ2-5	TRBV6-1	TRBD1	14
TGTGCCAGCAGGCCTACAGGGGTACGCACCGGGGAGCTGTTTTTT	CASRPTGVRTGELFF	NA	TRBJ2-2	TRBV11-2	TRBD1	15
TGCAGCGTTGCCGGGGCCCCTGTCGGAAACATTCAGTACTTC	CSVAGAPVGNIQYF	many	TRBJ2-4	TRBV29-1	NA	14
TGTGCCAGCAGCCCACGAGACTGGGACGCCGAGCAGTACTTC	CASSPRDWDAEQYF	many	TRBJ2-7	TRBV9	NA	14
TGCAGTGCTCGCCGCGGGGGCTTACATTACGAGCAGTACTTC	CSARRGGLHYEQYF	many	TRBJ2-7	TRBV20-1	NA	14
TGTGCCAGCAGTGAGGCTAGCGGGTTCACAGATACGCAGTATTTT	CASSEASGFTDTQYF	few	TRBJ2-3	TRBV6-4	TRBD2	15
TGCAGTGCTTCCTACGGCTCGAACACCGGGGAGCTGTTTTTT	CSASYGSNTGELFF	few	TRBJ2-2	TRBV20-1	NA	14
TGTGCCACATCGAGCGGGATTCACGAGCAGTACTTC	CATSSGIHEQYF	many	TRBJ2-7	TRBV6-6	TRBD2	12
TGTGCCAGCAGCGATTATAAATGGGGACTGGGCAATGAGCAGTTCTTC	CASSDYKWGLGNEQFF	NA	TRBJ2-1	TRBV7-8	NA	16
TGTGCCAGCAGCGCCCCCGCCGGGGACGGGGGATCCGGCAATGAGCAGTTCTTC	CASSAPAGDGGSGNEQFF	few	TRBJ2-1	TRBV9	NA	18
TGTGCCAGCAGCCATACCGGGACAGGGGAGACCGGGGAGCTGTTTTTT	CASSHTGTGETGELFF	few	TRBJ2-2	TRBV7-9	TRBD1	16
TGTGCCAGCAGTTACTCGTGGAGTAGGGTGGAAGAGACCCAGTACTTC	CASSYSWSRVEETQYF	many	TRBJ2-5	TRBV6-5	NA	16
TGCAGTGCTACAAGGACTAGCGGGAGCACAGATACGCAGTATTTT	CSATRTSGSTDTQYF	many	TRBJ2-3	TRBV20-1	TRBD2	15
TGTGCCAGCAGTTACTCCGGACAGGGGGGGACTAACTATGGCTACACCTTC	CASSYSGQGGTNYGYTF	NA	TRBJ1-2	TRBV6-5	TRBD1	17
TGTGCCGCGGGGGCCGGTGGACCGGGAAACACCATATATTTT	CAAGAGGPGNTIYF	few	TRBJ1-3	TRBV28	NA	14
TGCGCCAGCAGTTATATGGGGCTAGAGACCCAGTACTTC	CASSYMGLETQYF	NA	TRBJ2-5	TRBV5-1	NA	13
TGTGCTAGTGCACAGGGGGTAGGGGAGACCCAGTACTTC	CASAQGVGETQYF	many	TRBJ2-5	TRBV7-8	TRBD1	13
TGCAGTGCCAACAGGGTGAACACCGGGGAGCTGTTTTTT	CSANRVNTGELFF	many	TRBJ2-2	TRBV20-1	NA	13
TGCAGTGCTAGGGACAGGGGAAAAGGGAACACTGAAGCTTTCTTT	CSARDRGKGNTEAFF	few	TRBJ1-1	TRBV20-1	TRBD1	15
TGTGCCAGCAGTTACTCGCCTGGACCAACCCCTGGAAACACCATATATTTT	CASSYSPGPTPGNTIYF	NA	TRBJ1-3	TRBV6-5	NA	17
TGTGCCAGCAGCTACAGGGGTGATCAGCCCCAGCATTTT	CASSYRGDQPQHF	many	TRBJ1-5	TRBV6-5	TRBD1	13
TGCGCCAGCAGCCAAGATAGACTAGTTCCGAATACGCAGTATTTT	CASSQDRLVPNTQYF	NA	TRBJ2-3	TRBV4-3	NA	15
TGCGCCAGCAGCACGGGACAGGGGAACTATGGCTACACCTTC	CASSTGQGNYGYTF	NA	TRBJ1-2	TRBV5-1	TRBD1	14
TGTGCCAGCAGTTTTTTTTTACGGGGGGGCAATCAGCCCCAGCATTTT	CASSFFLRGGNQPQHF	many	TRBJ1-5	TRBV28	NA	16
TGTGCCATCAGTGGGGCCGGCCTCGCGAACACCGGGGAGCTGTTTTTT	CAISGAGLANTGELFF	few	TRBJ2-2	TRBV10-3	NA	16
TGTGCCAGCAGTTACGGCAACATAGCGGGAGAAGAGACCGGGGAGCTGTTTTTT	CASSYGNIAGEETGELFF	many	TRBJ2-2	TRBV6-2/TRBV6-3	TRBD2	18
TGTGCCAGTAGTCCCGGGACTAGCGGAGCTCGGTTCTTC	CASSPGTSGARFF	NA	TRBJ2-1	TRBV19	TRBD2	13
TGTGCCAGCAGTAAGGGAAGGCCAGGTTTGATAGCGGGAGTATTCGAGCAGTTCTTC	CASSKGRPGLIAGVFEQFF	few	TRBJ2-1	TRBV11-2	TRBD2	19
TGTGCCAGCACCATCCCCCTCCACCACTGGACTGGGGCCAACGTCCTGACTTTC	CASTIPLHHWTGANVLTF	few	TRBJ2-6	TRBV6-2/TRBV6-3	NA	18
TGTGCCATCAGTGGACGGGGGCGATCGTTGGGTTTCGGTGAGCAGTTCTTC	CAISGRGRSLGFGEQFF	many	TRBJ2-1	TRBV10-3	NA	17
TGTGCCAGCAGCCCTTGGGCCGGGATGGGAGAGACCCAGTACTTC	CASSPWAGMGETQYF	many	TRBJ2-5	TRBV3-1	NA	15
TGTGCCACCAGTGACCCACTAGCGGGAGGTGACGATACGCAGTATTTT	CATSDPLAGGDDTQYF	many	TRBJ2-3	TRBV24-1	TRBD2	16
TGTGCCAGCAGCTCCCTTTTCACAGATACGCAGTATTTT	CASSSLFTDTQYF	many	TRBJ2-3	TRBV5-5	NA	13
TGTGCCAGCAGTTTATTCGACCGCGTCGGGAAGGAGCAGTTCTTC	CASSLFDRVGKEQFF	NA	TRBJ2-1	TRBV12-3/TRBV12-4	NA	15
TGTGCCAGCAGGTCCAGAGGACTTCGAACCGGGGAGCTGTTTTTT	CASRSRGLRTGELFF	many	TRBJ2-2	TRBV12-3/TRBV12-4	NA	15
TGCAGCGTGGTGACTAGCGGGAGGCCGGTTGGTACGCAGTATTTT	CSVVTSGRPVGTQYF	few	TRBJ2-3	TRBV29-1	TRBD2	15
TGCAGCGTTGAAGTGGGGGGGCAGAACTACGAGCAGTACTTC	CSVEVGGQNYEQYF	many	TRBJ2-7	TRBV29-1	NA	14